This T cell receptor (beta chain) is from a study of spatial heterogeneity in lung cancer. Background on the study: TCR and UMI combinations that were unique each appeared, on average, more than ten times in raw reads. The study, taken as a whole, reports: Whereas they appeared in blood less at follow-up, ubiquitous expanded tumor TCRs appeared there more at resection.

CDR3 length equals 14 residues. CDR1 and CDR2 (germline): SNHLY, FYNNEI. Between the trimmed V and J ends, which lost 4 bases and 2 bases, there was a span of 9 bases. MiXCR, run by TCRdb on the 5' RACE reads, gives a single entry per CDR3 protein. Of some 55,000 distinct CDR3 sequences detected, approximately 6.3% appear once; the ten largest clones hold about 14%. Time point meaning: sample taken at primary tumor resection. Samples came from 65 to 75 TRACERx patients with untreated early-stage lung cancer. Unsorted tumor, nontumor lung tissue or cryopreserved PBMC supplied the whole RNA. This clonotype showed up just a few times. As yet, its antigen is unknown.

This TCR was recovered from a female donor with early-stage non-small cell lung cancer. The sequencing used PBMCs, collected at surgery. The chain recombines TRBV2 with TRBJ1-5, with D tentatively TRBD1 (6 bases). This CDR3 is CASSGGAGNQPQHF. The CDR3, as DNA: TGTGCCAGCAGTGGGGGGGCTGGCAATCAGCCCCAGCATTTT.